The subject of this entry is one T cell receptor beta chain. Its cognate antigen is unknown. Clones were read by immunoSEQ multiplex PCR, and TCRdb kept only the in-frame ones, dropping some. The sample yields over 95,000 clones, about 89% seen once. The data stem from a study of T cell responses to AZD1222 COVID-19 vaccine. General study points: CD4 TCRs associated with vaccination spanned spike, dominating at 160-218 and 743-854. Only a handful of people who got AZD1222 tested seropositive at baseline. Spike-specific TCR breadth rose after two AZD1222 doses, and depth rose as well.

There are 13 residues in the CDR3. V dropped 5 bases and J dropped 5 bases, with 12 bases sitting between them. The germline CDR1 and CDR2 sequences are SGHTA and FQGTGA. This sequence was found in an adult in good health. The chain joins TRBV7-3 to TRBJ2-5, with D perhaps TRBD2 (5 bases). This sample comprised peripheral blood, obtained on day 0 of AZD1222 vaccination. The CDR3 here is CASSTMTMETQYF. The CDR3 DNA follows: TGTGCCAGCAGCACAATGACTATGGAGACCCAGTACTTC.